Shown below are 29 T cell receptor beta chains from a single sample sequenced in a study of blood T cell repertoires in COVID-19 (TCRdb year 2020). The library was made by the immunoSEQ multiplex PCR assay. TCRdb retrieved this table from immuneACCESS and kept in-frame rearrangements only. Not all clones are present; in checked studies, unresolved V genes account for under half, and no reason is known for the remainder. Recorded for this sample are nearly 250,000 clones; about 80% of them occurred a single time. The top ten constitute 1.9% of the sample. The sequencing sample was made of peripheral blood. The receptor set was obtained from a woman over 75 with acute or convalescent COVID-19.

This sequence joins TRBV7-2 and TRBJ2-1; TRBD1 matches at 10 bases. Germline loops: CDR1 SGHTA, CDR2 FQGNSA. The V segment lost 1 base and the J segment 3 bases; nucleotides outside the gene matches: 3. The CDR3 has 16 residues. In DNA form, the CDR3 reads TGTGCCAGCAGCTTAGAGGGACAGGGGTACTACAATGAGCAGTTCTTC. Amino acid sequence: CASSLEGQGYYNEQFF.

CDR3 in DNA: TGTGCCAGTTCAGGAACAGGGGGCTTCAGCAATCAGCCCCAGCATTTT. Protein: CASSGTGGFSNQPQHF. This sequence joins TRBV19 and TRBJ1-5; TRBD1 matches 9 bases. Per germline, CDR1 LNHDA and CDR2 SQIVND (reference sequence). The V gene end was trimmed by 8 bases and the J gene end by 1 base; junction bases not matched to a gene: 9. CDR3 length: 16 residues.

The gene calls are TRBV7-2 and TRBJ2-7; 8 nucleotides line up with TRBD1. Trimming removed 5 bases from V and 7 bases from J; junction bases left unmatched: 7. The CDR3 totals 13 residues. Germline loops: CDR1 SGHTA, CDR2 FQGNSA. CDR3 amino acids: CASSPDRGREQYF. CDR3 bases: TGTGCCAGCAGCCCAGACAGGGGACGGGAGCAGTACTTC.

The chain has TRBV5-5 and TRBJ2-5, with 13 bases identical to TRBD2. This CDR3 region has 15 residues. V shed 4 bases, J shed 3 bases, and the junction held 3 bases outside the gene matches. In germline, CDR1 is SGHKS, CDR2 YYEKEE (reference sequence). In DNA form, the CDR3 reads TGTGCCAGCAGCGGTACTAGCGGGAGGGAAGAGACCCAGTACTTC. This translates into CASSGTSGREETQYF.

The rearrangement joins TRBV27 to TRBJ1-6; TRBD1 aligns across 8 bases. Germline V gene sequence: CDR1 MNHEY, CDR2 SMNVEV (reference sequence). The trim removed 5 bases at V and 5 bases at J, leaving 5 bases unmatched. This CDR3 is 15 amino acids long. The CDR3 region is CASSPGGIDNSPLHF. CDR3 DNA: TGTGCCAGCAGTCCAGGGGGCATTGATAATTCACCCCTCCACTTT.

V usage is TRBV7-2 and J usage is TRBJ2-3, with TRBD2 identical over 11 bases. The germline V gene encodes CDR1 SGHTA and CDR2 FQGNSA. V dropped 5 bases and J dropped 4; count of bases not matched to a gene: 8. The CDR3 is made up of 16 amino acids. The CDR3 spells CASSPVAGLAADTQYF. CDR3 DNA: TGTGCCAGCAGCCCAGTAGCGGGACTAGCGGCAGATACGCAGTATTTT. Full variable domain (remainder filled in from reference TRBV7-2 and TRBJ2-3): GAGVSQSPSNKVTEKGKDVELRCDPISGHTALYWYRQSLGQGLEFLIYFQGNSAPDKSGLPSDRFSAERTGGSVSTLTIQRTQQEDSAVYLCASSPVAGLAADTQYFGPGTRLTVL.

The rearrangement uses TRBV2 and TRBJ1-1; possible D gene TRBD1, 6 bases. V shed 10 bases and J shed 1 base, with 13 bases lying between them. Germline lookup yields CDR1 SNHLY and CDR2 FYNNEI. The CDR3 is made up of 13 amino acids. The CDR3 protein is CATGAIRNTEAFF. The CDR3 DNA is TGTGCCACAGGGGCAATCAGGAACACTGAAGCTTTCTTT.

This clone has only a few counts. This chain links TRBV30 with TRBJ2-7; no definite D call. The CDR3 consists of 12 residues. With 7 bases removed from V and 0 bases from J, the gap between germline ends came to 10 bases. CDR1 GTSNPN and CDR2 SVGIG come from the germline V gene (reference sequence). The chain's CDR3 is CALRESSYEQYF. The CDR3 DNA is TGTGCCTTACGCGAGAGCTCCTACGAGCAGTACTTC. Complete variable domain (other parts from reference TRBV30 and TRBJ2-7): SQTIHQWPATLVQPVGSPLSLECTVEGTSNPNLYWYRQAAGRGLQLLFYSVGIGQISSEVPQNLSASRPQDRQFILSSKKLLLSDSGFYLCALRESSYEQYFGPGTRLTVT.

The chain has TRBV20-1 and TRBJ1-2; D remains ambiguous. Germline assignment: CDR1 DFQATT and CDR2 SNEGSKA (reference sequence). This CDR3 contains 11 residues. Trimming stripped 7 bases from V and 2 bases from J, with 8 bases between. As DNA, the CDR3 is TGCAGTGTTGGGCAGAACTATGGCTACACCTTC. Translation: CSVGQNYGYTF.

The chain combines TRBV11-1 with TRBJ2-5; 7 positions agree with TRBD1. J lost 5 bases, V lost 6 bases, and 9 bases had no gene match. The germline V gene encodes CDR1 SGHAT and CDR2 FQDESV (reference sequence). This CDR3 is built from 14 residues. The CDR3 coding sequence is TGTGCCAGCAGTTCACAGGGGTTCTGGGAGACCCAGTACTTC. Its translation: CASSSQGFWETQYF.

The gene calls are TRBV18 and TRBJ1-4; 7 bases agree with TRBD1. CDR3 length equals 14 residues. The germline V gene has CDR1 KGHSH and CDR2 LQKENI. With 4 bases clipped from V and 5 bases from J, the junction kept 4 bases outside the gene matches. The CDR3 sequence: CASSRQGRNEKLFF. CDR3 DNA sequence: TGTGCCAGCTCACGACAGGGCCGGAATGAAAAACTGTTTTTT.

This chain joins TRBV7-3 and TRBJ2-3; 10 nucleotides line up with TRBD2. Per germline, CDR1 SGHTA and CDR2 FQGTGA. V lost 5 bases and J lost 9; bases outside the gene matches: 2. The CDR3 runs to 12 residues. CDR3 in amino acids: CASSQTSGTQYF. CDR3 sequence (DNA): TGTGCCAGCAGCCAGACTAGCGGGACGCAGTATTTT.

The chain carries TRBV24-1 and TRBJ1-2; D might be TRBD1 (6 bases). The CDR3 covers 13 residues. Germline assignment: CDR1 KGHDR and CDR2 SFDVKD. V lost 4 bases and J lost 6, with 11 bases in between. CDR3 in DNA: TGTGCCACCAGTGAAAACAGGGTGGATGGCTACACCTTC. Encoded protein: CATSENRVDGYTF.

About this clone: One junction end does not reproduce the germline sequence, and a read error may be involved. The V and J genes are TRBV5-5 and TRBJ1-1, with D uncertain. The CDR3 has 15 residues. Germline V CDR1 and CDR2: SGHKS, YYEKEE (reference sequence). The CDR3 DNA is TGTGCCAGCAGCTTCCGGGCCCCGGGGAACACTCAAGCTTTCTTT. Translated: CASSFRAPGNTQAFF.

The rearrangement links TRBV7-2 to TRBJ1-2; 11 bases align to TRBD1. CDR1 is SGHTA, CDR2 FQGNSA, per germline. The length of the CDR3 is 17 residues. V was clipped by 5 bases and J by 0 bases; unmatched bases: 8. CDR3 DNA: TGTGCCAGCAGCCCGGGACAGGGGGTAACAACTAACTATGGCTACACCTTC. Amino acids: CASSPGQGVTTNYGYTF.

The chain employs TRBV5-4 and TRBJ2-3; 11 nucleotides align to TRBD2. CDR1 and CDR2 (germline): SGHNT, YYREEE (reference sequence). This CDR3 is 16 amino acids long. The V and J ends lost 2 bases and 4 bases, in that order; junction bases with no gene match: 6. The CDR3 DNA is TGTGCCAGCAGCTTTACTAGCGGGAGAACTGCAGATACGCAGTATTTT. This codes for CASSFTSGRTADTQYF.

The chain links TRBV6-5 to TRBJ2-5, with D perhaps matching TRBD1 (6 bases). The V end lost 2 bases, the J end lost 1 base, and 8 bases lay between the germline ends. CDR3 length: 14 amino acids. From germline, CDR1 is MNHEY and CDR2 SVGAGI. CDR3 sequence: CASSYRDTQETQYF. The CDR3 bases are TGTGCCAGCAGTTACCGGGACACCCAAGAGACCCAGTACTTC.

With respect to this clone: The same CDR3 is also encoded by other DNA sequences in this sample. The chain combines TRBV9 with TRBJ2-5, with D possibly being TRBD2 (8 bases). The CDR3 is 16 residues long. The V end lost 0 bases, the J end lost 5 bases, and 17 bases lay between the germline ends. Germline CDR1 is SGDLS and CDR2 is YYNGEE. The CDR3 DNA reads as TGTGCCAGCAGCGTAGCTGGCTTAGCGGGACAGGAGACCCAGTACTTC. It translates to CASSVAGLAGQETQYF.

V usage is TRBV2 and J usage is TRBJ1-2, with D perhaps matching TRBD1 (5 bases). Germline V gene data show CDR1 as SNHLY and CDR2 as FYNNEI. Trimming shortened V by 5 bases and J by 2 bases, and 12 bases separated the two germline ends. The CDR3 loop spans 14 amino acids. The CDR3 reads CASSQVEGNYGYTF. Here the CDR3 DNA reads TGTGCCAGCAGTCAGGTGGAGGGGAACTATGGCTACACCTTC.

The chain has TRBV5-4 and TRBJ2-5; no clear D. V shed 2 bases and J shed 5 bases, with 4 bases lying between them. The CDR3 length is 11 residues. Germline CDR1 is SGHNT and CDR2 is YYREEE (reference sequence). The CDR3: CASSLEETQYF. In DNA form, the CDR3 reads TGTGCCAGCAGCTTAGAGGAGACCCAGTACTTC.

This clone turned up a few times. In DNA, the CDR3 is TGTGCCAGCAGCGCATCGGGGACAGGGGATGAAAAACTGTTTTTT. Translating gives CASSASGTGDEKLFF. The chain combines TRBV11-2 with TRBJ1-4, with 10 bases lining up with TRBD1. The V gene end was trimmed by 5 bases and the J gene end by 6 bases; junction bases not matched to a gene: 6. Germline CDR1 reads SGHAT; CDR2 reads FQNNGV. This CDR3 is 15 amino acids long.

This clone was seen just once. The gene calls are TRBV6-5 and TRBJ1-1, with 7 bases aligning to TRBD1. Germline lookup yields CDR1 MNHEY and CDR2 SVGAGI. The CDR3 has 14 residues. V shed 4 bases and J 3 bases; nucleotides not matched to a gene: 5. The CDR3: CASSFSTGDTEAFF. In nucleotides, the CDR3 is TGTGCCAGCAGTTTTAGTACAGGGGACACTGAAGCTTTCTTT.

The chain couples TRBV5-8 to TRBJ2-7; 8 nucleotides line up with TRBD1. With 0 bases clipped from V and 3 bases from J, the junction kept 11 bases outside the gene matches. There are 17 residues in the CDR3. Germline V gives CDR1 SGHTS, CDR2 YDEGEE. The CDR3 is CASSLAGAGGQDYEQYF. The CDR3 DNA sequence: TGTGCCAGCAGCTTGGCCGGGGCAGGGGGCCAGGACTACGAGCAGTACTTC. Full variable domain (rest looked up from reference TRBV5-8 and TRBJ2-7): EAGVTQSPTHLIKTRGQQATLRCSPISGHTSVYWYQQALGLGLQFLLWYDEGEERNRGNFPPRFSGRQFPNYSSELNVNALELEDSALYLCASSLAGAGGQDYEQYFGPGTRLTVT.

The chain couples TRBV28 to TRBJ1-1, with D maybe TRBD1 (6 bases). The CDR3 spans 15 residues. The germline V and J ends were trimmed by 3 bases and 5 bases, with 16 bases remaining between them. Germline lookup yields CDR1 MDHEN and CDR2 SYDVKM. The CDR3 loop reads CASSLGRGARTEAFF. The CDR3 DNA follows: TGTGCCAGCAGTTTGGGTCGGGGGGCGAGGACTGAAGCTTTCTTT.

The rearrangement uses TRBV7-2 and TRBJ2-2; 8 nucleotides align to TRBD1. The CDR3 is made up of 15 amino acids. V was clipped by 5 bases and J by 6 bases; unmatched bases: 8. Germline lookup yields CDR1 SGHTA and CDR2 FQGNSA. CDR3 in amino acids: CASSLRQGLAGELFF. CDR3 DNA sequence: TGTGCCAGCAGCCTCCGACAGGGGTTAGCCGGGGAGCTGTTTTTT.

The gene calls are TRBV27 and TRBJ1-2; no clear D. Trimming stripped 5 bases from V and 0 bases from J, with 7 bases between. This CDR3 is 13 amino acids long. Germline CDR1 and CDR2: MNHEY and SMNVEV (reference sequence). Here the CDR3 reads CASSTGTNYGYTF. Here the CDR3 DNA reads TGTGCCAGCAGTACCGGGACTAACTATGGCTACACCTTC.

CDR3 sequence (DNA): TGTGCCAGTAGTGCCCCGGGCGACGGGGGGGGTCACATTCAGTACTTC. Protein: CASSAPGDGGGHIQYF. The V gene is TRBV19, the J gene TRBJ2-4; 8 nucleotides align to TRBD2. The trim removed 5 bases at V and 8 bases at J, leaving 14 bases unmatched. The CDR3 is 16 amino acids. From germline, CDR1 is LNHDA and CDR2 SQIVND (reference sequence).

This clone occurred once. This chain uses TRBV5-5 with TRBJ1-5; perhaps TRBD1 as D (6 bases). CDR3 length: 18 amino acids. V was clipped by 3 bases and J by 1 base, with 20 bases between them. Germline V lookup: CDR1 SGHKS, CDR2 YYEKEE (reference sequence). This CDR3 reads CASSSAGVVGGSNQPQHF. Written as DNA, the CDR3 is TGTGCCAGCAGCTCCGCAGGGGTAGTAGGAGGCAGCAATCAGCCCCAGCATTTT. The full variable domain, completed using reference TRBV5-5 and TRBJ1-5, is DAGVTQSPTHLIKTRGQQVTLRCSPISGHKSVSWYQQVLGQGPQFIFQYYEKEERGRGNFPDRFSARQFPNYSSELNVNALLLGDSALYLCASSSAGVVGGSNQPQHFGDGTRLSIL.

V usage is TRBV7-6 and J usage is TRBJ2-3, with TRBD2 matching 8 bases. The V gene's germline CDR1 is SGHVS and CDR2 FNYEAQ. CDR3 length: 16 residues. V was clipped by 1 base and J by 1 base; unmatched bases: 4. The CDR3 sequence: CASSLVAGGRTDTQYF. The CDR3 DNA follows: TGTGCCAGCAGCTTAGTTGCGGGGGGCCGCACAGATACGCAGTATTTT. Full variable domain (missing parts from reference TRBV7-6 and TRBJ2-3): GAGVSQSPRYKVTKRGQDVALRCDPISGHVSLYWYRQALGQGPEFLTYFNYEAQQDKSGLPNDRFSAERPEGSISTLTIQRTEQRDSAMYRCASSLVAGGRTDTQYFGPGTRLTVL.